The clone carrying this T cell receptor beta chain appeared once. Its antigen is not known. Repertoires were generated with immunoSEQ multiplex PCR, while TCRdb's copy carries only in-frame clones and drops some. The sample lists 9,500 to 15,000 clones, 95% to 96% occurring once. This sample is part of a study of T cells and Merkel cell carcinoma outcomes. Study-level results: In Merkel cell carcinoma, repertoire and T-cell density reportedly predicted outcomes.

Source material: tumor tissue from Merkel cell carcinoma. The source is a human donor with Merkel cell carcinoma.

For the CDR3, the DNA is TGTGCCAGCAGCTTAACGGGTCCCACCGGGGAGCTGTTTTTT. Translated, it gives CASSLTGPTGELFF. The chain recombines TRBV7-9 with TRBJ2-2, with D unclear. The germline V and J ends were trimmed by 2 bases and 4 bases, with 8 bases remaining between them. The CDR3 covers 14 residues. Germline V gene data show CDR1 as SEHNR and CDR2 as FQNEAQ (reference sequence).